What follows describes a single T cell receptor (beta chain). Its target is not known. The data derive from a study of long-term antiretroviral therapy in people with HIV. Notes on the study in general: Despite increasing after ART, diversity remained lower than that of transplant donor controls.

It was version v3.0 of the immunoSEQ assay that was run at survey level. The assay was immunoSEQ multiplex PCR, and TCRdb's table has in-frame clones only and misses some. The data hold approximately 31,000 clones, with over 70% observed a single time. CDR1 MNHNS and CDR2 SASEGT come from the germline V gene. Trimming cost V 4 bases and J 0 bases; bases outside gene matches: 1. The CDR3 is made up of 14 amino acids. The chain carries TRBV6-1 and TRBJ2-5; 8 nucleotides align to TRBD1. The sample consisted of unsorted PBMCs, taken 3.1 years after starting antiretroviral therapy. This clonotype was obtained from a woman between 50 and 59 years old with HIV. DNA of the CDR3: TGTGCCAGCAGTGGGACAGGGTACCAAGAGACCCAGTACTTC. Translation: CASSGTGYQETQYF.